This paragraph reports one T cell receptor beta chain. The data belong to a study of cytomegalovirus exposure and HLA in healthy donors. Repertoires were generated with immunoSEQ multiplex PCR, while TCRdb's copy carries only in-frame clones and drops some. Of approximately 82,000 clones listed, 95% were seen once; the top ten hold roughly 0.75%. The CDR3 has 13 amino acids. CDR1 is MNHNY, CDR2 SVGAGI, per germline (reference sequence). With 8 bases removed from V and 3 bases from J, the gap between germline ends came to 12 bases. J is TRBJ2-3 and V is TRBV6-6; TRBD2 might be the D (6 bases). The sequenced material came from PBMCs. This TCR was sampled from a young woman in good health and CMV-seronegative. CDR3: CASRTLATDTQYF. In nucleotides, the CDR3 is TGTGCCAGCCGGACTCTAGCGACAGATACGCAGTATTTT.